This TCR beta chain was profiled in a study of blood T cell repertoires in COVID-19. Sequencing was performed with immunoSEQ multiplex PCR; in TCRdb, only in-frame clones are kept and a portion is missing. The sample lists just under 65,000 clones; about 84% were seen once. This sequence was found in a human donor in a cohort sampled during active COVID-19. The sample consisted of peripheral blood.

The CDR3 sequence is CASSSRDRAYSPLHF. In DNA, the CDR3 is TGTGCCAGCAGCAGCCGGGACAGGGCCTATTCACCCCTCCACTTT. The rearrangement uses TRBV5-5 and TRBJ1-6; the match to TRBD1 covers 9 bases. The CDR3 totals 15 residues. Trimming cost V 4 bases and J 8 bases; bases outside gene matches: 7. Germline CDR1 is SGHKS and CDR2 is YYEKEE (reference sequence).